This TCR beta chain was identified during a study of Graves' ophthalmopathy and Graves' hyperthyroidism. Other autoimmune diseases, uncontrolled infections, pregnancy and lactation each led to patient exclusion. CDR1 and CDR2 from the germline V gene are WSHSY and SAAADI. With 6 bases removed from V and 4 bases from J, the gap between germline ends came to 9 bases. This CDR3 contains 12 residues. Study observations and caveats: Ophthalmopathy progression cases were predicted by the model with approximately 71% sensitivity and almost 75% specificity. Clonotypes were expanded in thyroid at above 0.001 frequency, and most also appeared in blood. Sensitivity reached roughly 90% and specificity 81.08% for a 13-signature model separating ophthalmopathy from stable hyperthyroidism.

Comment on this clonotype: What it binds is not known.

Amplification targeted the TCR beta CDR3 regions, with RNA transcripts as the source material. Second-round multiplex PCR followed a first-round RT-PCR using HTBI primers. TCRdb ran MiXCR on the multiplex PCR reads and lists one entry per CDR3 protein. The sample lists about 740,000 distinct CDR3 sequences, 40% occurring once. The sample consisted of peripheral blood. The sequence came from an adult man with Graves' ophthalmopathy. This chain uses TRBV10-2 with TRBJ1-2; no definite D call. The CDR3 sequence is CASRDRTYGYTF. DNA for the CDR3: TGCGCCAGCAGAGATCGGACCTATGGCTACACCTTC.